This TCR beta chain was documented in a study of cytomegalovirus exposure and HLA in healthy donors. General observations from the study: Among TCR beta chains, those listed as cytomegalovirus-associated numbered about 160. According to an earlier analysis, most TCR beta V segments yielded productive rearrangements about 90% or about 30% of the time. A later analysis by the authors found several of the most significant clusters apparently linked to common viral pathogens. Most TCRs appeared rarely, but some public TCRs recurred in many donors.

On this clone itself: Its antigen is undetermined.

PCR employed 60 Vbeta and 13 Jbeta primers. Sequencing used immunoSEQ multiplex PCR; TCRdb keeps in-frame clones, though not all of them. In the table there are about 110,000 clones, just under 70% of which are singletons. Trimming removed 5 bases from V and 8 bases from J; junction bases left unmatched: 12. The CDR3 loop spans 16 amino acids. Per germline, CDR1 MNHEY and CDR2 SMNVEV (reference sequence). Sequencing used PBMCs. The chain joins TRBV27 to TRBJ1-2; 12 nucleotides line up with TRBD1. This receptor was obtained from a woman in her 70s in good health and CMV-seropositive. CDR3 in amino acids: CASSPTGTGGAGGYTF. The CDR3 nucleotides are TGTGCCAGCAGTCCGACCGGGACAGGGGGCGCGGGGGGCTACACCTTC.